Below are 13 T cell receptor beta chains sequenced from a single sample in a study of blood T cell repertoires in COVID-19. Libraries were prepared by immunoSEQ multiplex PCR; TCRdb keeps only in-frame clonotypes and omits some of them. The table lists about 210,000 clones, roughly 79% of them singletons. The sequenced sample consisted of PBMCs or T cells enriched from blood (not recorded which). The origin of the receptors is a woman aged 45-65 years with acute COVID-19.

V and J are TRBV11-3 and TRBJ1-6; maybe TRBD1 (6 bases). CDR3 length: 12 residues. The ends were cut back, 5 bases at V and 15 bases at J, with 14 bases in the middle. Germline V gives CDR1 SGHNT, CDR2 YENEEA. CDR3 sequence reads: CASSVGSRGLHF. As DNA, the CDR3 is TGTGCCAGCAGCGTCGGGTCCAGGGGCCTCCACTTT.

The chain employs TRBV12-3 or TRBV12-4 and TRBJ2-2, with 7 positions matching TRBD1. Trimming at V came to 8 bases and at J to 6 bases, leaving 6 bases not matched to a gene. CDR3 size: 13 residues. CDR3 residues: CASGDREAGELFF. CDR3 DNA: TGTGCCAGCGGAGACAGGGAAGCCGGGGAGCTGTTTTTT.

The gene calls are TRBV19 and TRBJ2-1, with a tentative D call TRBD2 (5 bases). CDR1 and CDR2 from the germline V gene are LNHDA and SQIVND (reference sequence). V lost 6 bases and J 4 bases, leaving 13 bases between the germline ends. CDR3 length: 14 amino acids. The CDR3 DNA reads as TGTGCCAGTAGGAAAGCGGAGCTATACAATGAGCAGTTCTTC. The encoded protein is CASRKAELYNEQFF.

The chain uses TRBV12-5 and TRBJ2-7, with D possibly TRBD2 on 6 matching bases. Germline CDR1 LGHNT, CDR2 FRNRAP. The CDR3 runs to 16 residues. V shed 0 bases and J shed 9 bases, with 21 bases lying between them. The CDR3 is CASGLVFGGRPFGQYF. CDR3 DNA sequence: TGTGCTAGTGGTTTGGTTTTTGGAGGGAGGCCCTTTGGGCAGTACTTC.

The rearrangement joins TRBV7-2 to TRBJ2-3, with 11 bases that match TRBD2. This CDR3 comprises 14 residues. Trimming cost V 6 bases and J 5 bases; bases outside gene matches: 4. The germline CDR1 and CDR2 sequences are SGHTA and FQGNSA. The CDR3 loop is CASSNGLAGDTQYF. CDR3 sequence (DNA): TGTGCCAGCAGTAATGGACTAGCGGGAGATACGCAGTATTTT.

The rearrangement joins TRBV7-2 to TRBJ2-1; D perhaps matches TRBD2 (5 bases). Germline V gene data show CDR1 as SGHTA and CDR2 as FQGNSA. Trimming took 5 bases from V and 10 from J, leaving 12 bases between them. The CDR3 has 12 amino acids. The CDR3 nucleotides are TGTGCCAGCAGCCTCGGGGAGTACGAGCAGTTCTTC. Its translation is CASSLGEYEQFF.

The rearrangement uses TRBV19 and TRBJ2-7; D is unclear. CDR3 length: 13 residues. The V gene lost 7 bases and the J gene lost 0 bases, with 10 bases spanning the gap. Looked up from germline, CDR1 is LNHDA and CDR2 is SQIVND (reference sequence). The CDR3 reads CASNLGPSYEQYF. The CDR3 DNA reads TGTGCCAGTAATCTGGGCCCCTCCTACGAGCAGTACTTC.

The sample holds a few counts of this clone. The chain is built from TRBV5-1 and TRBJ1-1; no clear D. Germline loops: CDR1 SGHRS, CDR2 YFSETQ. The CDR3 extends over 17 amino acids. V dropped 7 bases and J dropped 5 bases, with 27 bases sitting between them. In DNA form, the CDR3 reads TGCGCCAGCTTCGGTGGCGTTGTTTGGAGGGAGGCAACTGAAGCTTTCTTT. Residues: CASFGGVVWREATEAFF.

The chain links TRBV19 to TRBJ2-7, with D maybe TRBD1 (6 bases). Per the germline V gene, CDR1 is LNHDA and CDR2 is SQIVND (reference sequence). The CDR3 covers 17 residues. Trimming took off 3 bases at V and 2 bases at J, with 20 bases between the two ends. The CDR3 sequence: CASSMHPGTGKTYEQYF. The CDR3 coding sequence is TGTGCCAGTAGTATGCATCCTGGAACAGGGAAGACCTACGAGCAGTACTTC.

The chain employs TRBV14 and TRBJ2-7, with 7 bases aligning to TRBD1. CDR3 size: 14 residues. V gave up 4 bases and J gave up 3 bases; unmatched junction bases: 6. Germline V gives CDR1 SGHDN, CDR2 FVKESK. For the CDR3, the DNA is TGTGCCAGCAGCCTGACAGGGACGAACTACGAGCAGTACTTC. As protein: CASSLTGTNYEQYF.

V usage is TRBV30 and J usage is TRBJ2-1, with a weak D call TRBD2 (6 bases). CDR1 and CDR2 (germline): GTSNPN, SVGIG (reference sequence). The CDR3 loop spans 11 amino acids. Trimming shortened V by 2 bases and J by 10 bases, and 9 bases separated the two germline ends. This chain's CDR3 is CAWSSSGEQFF. CDR3 nucleotide sequence: TGTGCCTGGAGTAGCAGCGGGGAGCAGTTCTTC.

The chain has TRBV27 and TRBJ2-1; D unclear. The germline CDR1 and CDR2 sequences are MNHEY and SMNVEV (reference sequence). Trimming removed 6 bases at V and 2 bases at J, with 17 bases between. CDR3 size: 16 residues. CDR3 in amino acids: CASSADFQYTYNEQFF. CDR3 in DNA: TGTGCCAGCAGCGCCGACTTCCAGTACACCTACAATGAGCAGTTCTTC.

V is TRBV28 and J is TRBJ2-5; D not certain. The CDR3 length is 12 residues. Trimming stripped 6 bases from V and 5 bases from J, with 10 bases between. Germline V gene sequence: CDR1 MDHEN, CDR2 SYDVKM. The CDR3 loop is CASSRVLETQYF. The CDR3 DNA is TGTGCCAGCAGCCGGGTATTGGAGACCCAGTACTTC.